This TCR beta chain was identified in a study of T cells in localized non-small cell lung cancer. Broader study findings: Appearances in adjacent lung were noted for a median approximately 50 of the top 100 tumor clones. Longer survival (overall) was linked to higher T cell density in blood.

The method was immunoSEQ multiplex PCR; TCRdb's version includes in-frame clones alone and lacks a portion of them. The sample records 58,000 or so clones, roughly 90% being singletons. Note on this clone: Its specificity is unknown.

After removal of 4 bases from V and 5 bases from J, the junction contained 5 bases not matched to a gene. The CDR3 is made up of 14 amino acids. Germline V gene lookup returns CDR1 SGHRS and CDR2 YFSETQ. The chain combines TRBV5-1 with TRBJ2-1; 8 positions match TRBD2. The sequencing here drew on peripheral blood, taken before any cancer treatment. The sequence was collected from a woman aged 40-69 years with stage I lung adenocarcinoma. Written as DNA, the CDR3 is TGCGCCAGCAGCGGACGGGGGGGCCACAATGAGCAGTTCTTC. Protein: CASSGRGGHNEQFF.